The source of this T cell receptor beta chain is a study of chemoradiotherapy in HPV16-positive cancers. Germline CDR1 SGHDT, CDR2 YYEEEE. This CDR3 is 14 amino acids long. The ends lost 1 base at V and 6 bases at J; junction bases unmatched: 4. Sequenced by immunoSEQ multiplex PCR; TCRdb stores in-frame clones only, minus some. The table lists some 27,000 clones, around 94% of them singletons. The TCR sequence derives from a human donor with HPV-associated anogenital cancer. Sequenced material: blood, taken from a patient who underwent chemoradiotherapy. The chain uses TRBV5-6 and TRBJ2-3, with TRBD2 matching over 8 bases. The CDR3 protein is CASSLIEREDTQYF. The CDR3 region has the DNA TGTGCCAGCAGCTTGATCGAGCGGGAGGATACGCAGTATTTT.